A single sample is the source of the 31 T cell receptor beta chains below, sequenced in a study of blood T cell repertoires in COVID-19. Using immunoSEQ multiplex PCR, the repertoire was profiled, and TCRdb retains in-frame clones only, with some absent. The sample contains 330,000 or so clones, approximately 89% of which appear only once. Sequenced material: PBMCs or T cells enriched from blood (not recorded which). These receptors were taken from a man aged 40-55 years in a cohort exposed to, infected with or recovered from COVID-19 (not recorded which).

The chain has TRBV6-1 and TRBJ2-7; D might be TRBD1 (5 bases). Germline V CDR1 and CDR2: MNHNS, SASEGT. CDR3 length: 13 amino acids. V dropped 2 bases and J dropped 1 base, with 6 bases sitting between them. CDR3: CASSERGSYEQYF. The CDR3 DNA sequence: TGTGCCAGCAGTGAAAGGGGTTCCTACGAGCAGTACTTC.

The chain recombines TRBV6-5 with TRBJ2-5, with 7 bases aligning to TRBD1. With 5 bases clipped from V and 9 bases from J, the junction kept 9 bases outside the gene matches. Per the germline V gene, CDR1 is MNHEY and CDR2 is SVGAGI. The CDR3 is made up of 13 amino acids. CDR3 bases: TGTGCCAGCAGTAAAAACAGGGGTGGGTCCCAGTACTTC. The encoded protein is CASSKNRGGSQYF.

The V gene is TRBV19, the J gene TRBJ2-2; D perhaps matches TRBD1 (6 bases). The V and J ends lost 7 bases and 8 bases respectively, with 14 bases between them. The length of the CDR3 is 13 residues. Looked up from germline, CDR1 is LNHDA and CDR2 is SQIVND (reference sequence). In DNA form, the CDR3 reads TGTGCCAGTAAAGTACAGGGTACGGGGGAGCTGTTTTTT. Encoded protein: CASKVQGTGELFF.

This chain connects TRBV11-2 to TRBJ1-2; possibly TRBD1 for D (5 bases). V shed 5 bases and J shed 4 bases, with 17 bases lying between them. Germline CDR1 and CDR2: SGHAT and FQNNGV. The CDR3 length is 15 residues. For the CDR3, the DNA is TGTGCCAGCAGCCCGGACGCGGGGCAGGCCTATGGCTACACCTTC. Residues: CASSPDAGQAYGYTF. The full variable domain, in which reference TRBV11-2 and TRBJ1-2 provide the parts outside the CDR3, is EAGVAQSPRYKIIEKRQSVAFWCNPISGHATLYWYQQILGQGPKLLIQFQNNGVVDDSQLPKDRFSAERLKGVDSTLKIQPAKLEDSAVYLCASSPDAGQAYGYTFGSGTRLTVV.

The gene calls are TRBV3-1 (or the pseudogene TRBV3-2) and TRBJ1-6, with D possibly matching TRBD1 (5 bases). Germline-derived CDR1 and CDR2 are LGHDT and YNNKEL (reference sequence). CDR3 length equals 15 residues. V was clipped by 1 base and J by 7 bases, with 11 bases between them. The DNA of the CDR3 is TGTGCCAGCAGCCAAGTTTCGACAGAAAATTCACCCCTCCACTTT. Its translation is CASSQVSTENSPLHF.

The rearrangement links TRBV5-1 to TRBJ1-6; no clear D gene. The CDR3 totals 16 residues. Germline CDR1 and CDR2: SGHRS and YFSETQ. Trimming shortened V by 3 bases and J by 7 bases, and 17 bases separated the two germline ends. The CDR3 reads CASSSEVHRGNSPLHF. CDR3 DNA: TGCGCCAGCAGCTCCGAGGTGCACCGAGGGAATTCACCCCTCCACTTT.

The rearrangement joins TRBV10-3 to TRBJ2-7; D possibly corresponds to TRBD1 (7 bases). CDR1 ENHRY and CDR2 SYGVKD come from the germline V gene. V lost 4 bases to trimming and J lost 3 bases, with 19 bases between them. The CDR3 covers 16 residues. DNA for the CDR3: TGTGCCATCAGTGTTAGTGTCGGCAGGGGGGTCTACGAGCAGTACTTC. It translates to CAISVSVGRGVYEQYF.

This rearrangement joins TRBV3-1 (or the pseudogene TRBV3-2) to TRBJ2-7, with D perhaps TRBD1 (5 bases). Germline-derived CDR1 and CDR2 are LGHDT and YNNKEL (reference sequence). V lost 1 base and J lost 4, with 8 bases in between. The CDR3 extends over 13 amino acids. CDR3 region: CASSQGQLYEQYF. Written as DNA, the CDR3 is TGTGCCAGCAGCCAAGGACAGCTATACGAGCAGTACTTC.

The rearrangement links TRBV27 to TRBJ2-2, with 7 nucleotides matching TRBD2. CDR1 is MNHEY, CDR2 SMNVEV, per germline (reference sequence). The V gene end was trimmed by 6 bases and the J gene end by 0 bases; junction bases not matched to a gene: 7. The CDR3 length is 16 residues. The CDR3, as DNA: TGTGCCAGCAGCTCCCGTGGGAGGGCGAACACCGGGGAGCTGTTTTTT. Its protein product is CASSSRGRANTGELFF.

The chain combines TRBV30 with TRBJ2-7; 8 positions agree with TRBD1. The junction had 11 bases not matched to a gene; V was cut back by 3 bases and J by 7 bases. CDR3 size: 14 residues. The germline V gene encodes CDR1 GTSNPN and CDR2 SVGIG (reference sequence). The DNA for the CDR3 is TGTGCCTGGAGCCTCCCGGACAGGGTGGGAGAGCAGTACTTC. It encodes CAWSLPDRVGEQYF.

This clone was seen more than once but under ten times. This sequence joins TRBV18 and TRBJ1-1, with TRBD1 matching over 7 bases. This CDR3 is built from 16 residues. Germline lookup yields CDR1 KGHSH and CDR2 LQKENI. V lost 3 bases to trimming and J lost 4 bases; unmatched junction nucleotides: 11. The CDR3 DNA is TGTGCCAGCTCACCCAGTGTAAGACAGGGCGGCACTGAAGCTTTCTTT. Its protein is CASSPSVRQGGTEAFF.

The count of this clone is one. The chain carries TRBV3-1 (or the pseudogene TRBV3-2) and TRBJ1-5, with 11 bases that match TRBD1. Germline CDR1 reads LGHDT; CDR2 reads YNNKEL (reference sequence). CDR3 length equals 15 residues. V shed 1 base, J shed 6 bases, and the junction held 2 bases outside the gene matches. CDR3 in amino acids: CASSQGTGGTQPQHF. CDR3 in DNA: TGTGCCAGCAGCCAAGGGACAGGGGGCACTCAGCCCCAGCATTTT.

The chain couples TRBV27 to TRBJ2-1; the D is unclear. This CDR3 comprises 16 residues. The germline V and J ends were trimmed by 7 bases and 0 bases, with 16 bases remaining between them. Germline CDR1 and CDR2: MNHEY and SMNVEV (reference sequence). The DNA of the CDR3 is TGTGCCAGCACCAATCTAGGTGGTAGCTCCTACAATGAGCAGTTCTTC. Translated, it gives CASTNLGGSSYNEQFF.

The V and J genes are TRBV28 and TRBJ2-7, with 7 bases identical to TRBD2. This CDR3 has 16 amino acids. Germline CDR1 is MDHEN and CDR2 is SYDVKM. Losses at the gene ends were 6 bases for V and 2 bases for J; bases not matched to a gene: 13. As DNA, the CDR3 is TGTGCCAGCAGGTCTAGCGGATACCTGGAAACCTACGAGCAGTACTTC. Its translation is CASRSSGYLETYEQYF.

The CDR3 nucleotides are TGTGCCTGGAGTGACCGTTCGGGGGGGAGAGCTTTCTTT. Protein product: CAWSDRSGGRAFF. The chain employs TRBV30 and TRBJ1-1; tentatively, D is TRBD1 (5 bases). Deletions cut 1 base from V and 10 bases from J, with 16 bases between. From germline, CDR1 is GTSNPN and CDR2 SVGIG (reference sequence). The CDR3 has 13 residues.

This chain joins TRBV7-9 and TRBJ2-1; 13 bases fit TRBD2. The V gene's germline CDR1 is SEHNR and CDR2 FQNEAQ (reference sequence). The trim removed 4 bases at V and 9 bases at J, leaving 12 bases unmatched. CDR3 length: 17 amino acids. CDR3 residues: CASSSTGLAGSAGEQFF. The DNA for the CDR3 is TGTGCCAGCAGCTCTACGGGACTAGCGGGATCTGCTGGTGAGCAGTTCTTC. Based on the CDR3 plus reference TRBV7-9 and TRBJ2-1, the full variable domain is DTGVSQNPRHKITKRGQNVTFRCDPISEHNRLYWYRQTLGQGPEFLTYFQNEAQLEKSRLLSDRFSAERPKGSFSTLEIQRTEQGDSAMYLCASSSTGLAGSAGEQFFGPGTRLTVL.

V gene TRBV19 combines with J gene TRBJ2-6, with 7 bases identical to TRBD1. V shed 4 bases, J shed 0 bases, and the junction held 3 bases outside the gene matches. CDR3 length: 16 residues. CDR1 and CDR2 (germline): LNHDA, SQIVND (reference sequence). The CDR3 DNA reads TGTGCCAGTAGTAGGGGACAGACCTCTGGGGCCAACGTCCTGACTTTC. Translated, it gives CASSRGQTSGANVLTF.

CDR3 DNA sequence: TGTGCCAGCAGCTACGGTGGCGGGCAGTCTCGGAATGAGCAGTTCTTC. The encoded protein is CASSYGGGQSRNEQFF. The chain recombines TRBV5-4 with TRBJ2-1; D is possibly TRBD2 (5 bases). Per the germline V gene, CDR1 is SGHNT and CDR2 is YYREEE (reference sequence). The germline V and J ends were trimmed by 3 bases and 7 bases, with 20 bases remaining between them. The CDR3 length is 16 residues.

This chain joins TRBV14 and TRBJ2-7; 7 bases are shared with TRBD2. V shed 3 bases and J 6 bases; nucleotides not matched to a gene: 8. There are 14 residues in the CDR3. The germline V gene has CDR1 SGHDN and CDR2 FVKESK. The CDR3 loop is CASSQRGGYREQYF. CDR3 coding DNA: TGTGCCAGCAGCCAGAGGGGAGGGTACCGCGAGCAGTACTTC.

The genes are TRBV28 and TRBJ1-3, with D unresolved. This CDR3 is built from 13 residues. CDR1 MDHEN and CDR2 SYDVKM come from the germline V gene. The V and J ends lost 4 bases and 8 bases respectively, with 12 bases between them. CDR3 bases: TGTGCCAGCAGTTCTCAGGTCCGCGACACCATATATTTT. Protein product: CASSSQVRDTIYF.

CDR3 bases: TGCAGTGCTAGTGGGGCGTTGGTTTCCTACGAGCAGTACTTC. Translated, it gives CSASGALVSYEQYF. The chain combines TRBV20-1 with TRBJ2-7; a possible D gene is TRBD1 (5 bases). The CDR3 is 14 residues long. V was trimmed by 3 bases and J by 1 base, leaving 13 bases between them. The V gene's germline CDR1 is DFQATT and CDR2 SNEGSKA (reference sequence).

The chain employs TRBV27 and TRBJ2-1; TRBD2 agrees at 7 bases. The CDR3 is made up of 16 amino acids. Germline CDR1 MNHEY, CDR2 SMNVEV (reference sequence). Unmatched junction bases numbered 8, after V lost 5 bases and J lost 1 base. Here the CDR3 reads CASSPARGSSYNEQFF. The DNA of the CDR3 is TGTGCCAGCAGTCCGGCGCGCGGGAGTTCCTACAATGAGCAGTTCTTC.

The chain recombines TRBV11-2 with TRBJ2-2; TRBD2 is a possible D gene (6 bases). Deletions cut 4 bases from V and 5 bases from J, with 17 bases between. Looked up from germline, CDR1 is SGHAT and CDR2 is FQNNGV. The CDR3 sequence is 16 residues long. CDR3 nucleotides: TGTGCCAGCAGCTCGCCGGGACTGCCGGGGACCGGGGAGCTGTTTTTT. Amino acid sequence: CASSSPGLPGTGELFF. The whole variable domain, filled in from reference TRBV11-2 and TRBJ2-2, reads EAGVAQSPRYKIIEKRQSVAFWCNPISGHATLYWYQQILGQGPKLLIQFQNNGVVDDSQLPKDRFSAERLKGVDSTLKIQPAKLEDSAVYLCASSSPGLPGTGELFFGEGSRLTVL.

The chain employs TRBV6-6 and TRBJ2-7; 12 positions agree with TRBD1. The trim removed 4 bases at V and 6 bases at J, leaving 4 bases unmatched. From germline, CDR1 is MNHNY and CDR2 SVGAGI (reference sequence). CDR3 length equals 14 residues. The CDR3 region is CASSSRDRGREQYF. The DNA for the CDR3 is TGTGCCAGCAGTTCCCGGGACAGGGGGCGCGAGCAGTACTTC.

V usage is TRBV19 and J usage is TRBJ1-2; possibly TRBD1 for D (5 bases). CDR3 length: 14 residues. Per the germline V gene, CDR1 is LNHDA and CDR2 is SQIVND (reference sequence). Deletions cut 5 bases from V and 4 bases from J, with 14 bases between. The CDR3 region is CASSGRQTSYGYTF. CDR3 nucleotides: TGTGCCAGTAGTGGAAGACAGACCAGCTATGGCTACACCTTC.

The chain links TRBV5-4 to TRBJ1-1; 7 bases fit TRBD1. Trimming removed 4 bases from V and 0 bases from J; junction bases left unmatched: 3. The CDR3 runs 14 residues. Looked up from germline, CDR1 is SGHNT and CDR2 is YYREEE (reference sequence). The chain's CDR3 is CASSRGQLNTEAFF. Here the CDR3 DNA reads TGTGCCAGCAGCAGGGGACAGCTGAACACTGAAGCTTTCTTT.

The V and J genes are TRBV7-9 and TRBJ2-5; 10 bases line up with TRBD1. The ends lost 5 bases at V and 5 bases at J; junction bases unmatched: 8. CDR1 and CDR2 (germline): SEHNR, FQNEAQ (reference sequence). The length of the CDR3 is 15 residues. CDR3 DNA sequence: TGTGCCAGCAGCAAGGGACAGGGGAATGCGGAGACCCAGTACTTC. Translating it yields CASSKGQGNAETQYF.

This clone was detected only once. The gene calls are TRBV3-1 (or the pseudogene TRBV3-2) and TRBJ2-2, with 10 bases that match TRBD1. This CDR3 comprises 14 residues. The germline gives CDR1 LGHDT, CDR2 YNNKEL (reference sequence). With V trimmed by 10 bases and J by 5 bases, 7 bases remained unmatched. CDR3 protein: CATQGQGYTGELFF. In DNA, the CDR3 is TGTGCCACCCAGGGACAGGGGTATACCGGGGAGCTGTTTTTT.

The chain uses TRBV7-2 and TRBJ1-5, with D possibly matching TRBD1 (5 bases). The CDR3 totals 18 residues. Germline V gene data show CDR1 as SGHTA and CDR2 as FQGNSA. The V gene lost 5 bases and the J gene lost 2 bases, with 22 bases spanning the gap. The CDR3 sequence is CASSHGGVGGEGNQPQHF. In nucleotides, the CDR3 is TGTGCCAGCAGCCATGGGGGTGTGGGAGGGGAGGGCAATCAGCCCCAGCATTTT.

The CDR3 region has the DNA TGTGCCAGCAGCCAGGCGGGGGTCTCTGGGGCCAACGTCCTGACTTTC. Translating gives CASSQAGVSGANVLTF. The chain combines TRBV4-2 with TRBJ2-6; 7 nucleotides line up with TRBD2. From germline, CDR1 is LGHNA and CDR2 YNFKEQ. V lost 3 bases and J lost 0; bases outside the gene matches: 2. The CDR3 covers 16 residues.

The CDR3 region is CASSPMWGAGGENEQFF. CDR3 DNA sequence: TGTGCCAGCAGCCCGATGTGGGGTGCGGGAGGGGAAAATGAGCAGTTCTTC. The chain combines TRBV7-9 with TRBJ2-1, with TRBD2 matching 9 bases. Per germline, CDR1 SEHNR and CDR2 FQNEAQ (reference sequence). The CDR3 loop spans 17 amino acids. Losses at the gene ends were 5 bases for V and 7 bases for J; bases not matched to a gene: 15.